Following are 25 T cell receptor beta chains from one sample sequenced in a study of blood T cell repertoires in COVID-19. Only in-frame clones appear in the TCRdb table, and some are missing; sequencing was by immunoSEQ multiplex PCR. The sample yields approximately 93,000 clones, 86% seen once. The sequenced material came from peripheral blood. The receptors originated from a man aged 50-59 years with active or convalescent COVID-19.

V and J are TRBV3-1 (or the pseudogene TRBV3-2) and TRBJ1-5; D ambiguous. The V end was cut by 0 bases, the J end by 2 bases, with 5 bases between. Germline V gene lookup returns CDR1 LGHDT and CDR2 YNNKEL (reference sequence). This CDR3 is built from 14 residues. The CDR3 protein is CASSQDLGNQPQHF. Written as DNA, the CDR3 is TGTGCCAGCAGCCAAGACTTAGGCAATCAGCCCCAGCATTTT.

This chain connects TRBV19 to TRBJ1-4, with D possibly TRBD1 on 5 matching bases. CDR3 length: 16 residues. Germline values: CDR1 LNHDA, CDR2 SQIVND (reference sequence). V was clipped by 3 bases and J by 6 bases, with 17 bases between them. For the CDR3, the DNA is TGTGCCAGTAGTATGGTGCAGGGTGGGCGAGATGAAAAACTGTTTTTT. Amino acid sequence: CASSMVQGGRDEKLFF.

The chain joins TRBV5-4 to TRBJ2-4, with 9 nucleotides matching TRBD2. This CDR3 contains 19 residues. Trimming removed 5 bases from V and 1 base from J; junction bases left unmatched: 16. Germline CDR1 SGHNT, CDR2 YYREEE (reference sequence). CDR3 in DNA: TGTGCCAGCAGGCCTCTGCGGGGGGGAGGAGACTGGGCCAAAAACATTCAGTACTTC. Protein: CASRPLRGGGDWAKNIQYF.

This clone came up once. The rearrangement uses TRBV5-1 and TRBJ1-1, with D perhaps matching TRBD1 (5 bases). The V end was cut by 2 bases, the J end by 4 bases, with 15 bases between. This CDR3 has 15 amino acids. The germline V gene encodes CDR1 SGHRS and CDR2 YFSETQ. CDR3 loop: CASSFFPGGSTEAFF. The CDR3 coding sequence is TGCGCCAGCAGCTTTTTCCCGGGGGGGAGCACTGAAGCTTTCTTT. Combining the CDR3 with reference TRBV5-1 and TRBJ1-1 gives the whole variable domain KAGVTQTPRYLIKTRGQQVTLSCSPISGHRSVSWYQQTPGQGLQFLFEYFSETQRNKGNFPGRFSGRQFSNSRSEMNVSTLELGDSALYLCASSFFPGGSTEAFFGQGTRLTVV.

The chain couples TRBV9 to TRBJ2-3; 10 bases are a match to TRBD1. V lost 0 bases to trimming and J lost 2 bases; unmatched junction nucleotides: 3. Germline V gene sequence: CDR1 SGDLS, CDR2 YYNGEE. CDR3 length: 16 residues. The CDR3 DNA is TGTGCCAGCAGCGTAGCGACAGGGGGCTACACAGATACGCAGTATTTT. Its translation is CASSVATGGYTDTQYF.

This clone was seen just once. The chain links TRBV4-3 to TRBJ1-5, with unresolved D. The V end was cut by 0 bases, the J end by 3 bases, with 3 bases between. The CDR3 extends over 13 amino acids. Germline V lookup: CDR1 LGHNA, CDR2 YSLEER. DNA of the CDR3: TGCGCCAGCAGCCAAGATTACAATCAGCCCCAGCATTTT. Residues: CASSQDYNQPQHF.

This chain connects TRBV29-1 to TRBJ2-1; weak D call: TRBD1 (6 bases). V lost 6 bases and J lost 14, with 20 bases in between. Germline V gene data show CDR1 as SQVTM and CDR2 as ANQGSEA. The CDR3 is 12 amino acids. The CDR3 DNA sequence: TGCAGCGTGCAAGGTACAGGGTTTATCGAGTTCTTC. Its translation: CSVQGTGFIEFF.

The genes are TRBV7-7 and TRBJ2-2; 11 nucleotides match TRBD1. V lost 3 bases, J lost 5 bases, and 5 bases stayed unmatched. This CDR3 has 16 amino acids. The germline V gene encodes CDR1 SSHAT and CDR2 FNYEAQ (reference sequence). Written as DNA, the CDR3 is TGTGCCAGCAGCTTTGGGACAGGGGGGAGGACCGGGGAGCTGTTTTTT. This translates into CASSFGTGGRTGELFF.

The chain combines TRBV18 with TRBJ2-5; 7 bases fit TRBD2. CDR3 length: 14 amino acids. CDR1 is KGHSH and CDR2 is LQKENI in the germline V gene. V dropped 6 bases and J dropped 1; count of bases not matched to a gene: 5. The CDR3 nucleotides are TGTGCCAGCTCGGGCCGGACTAGCCAAGAGACCCAGTACTTC. The encoded protein is CASSGRTSQETQYF.

The genes are TRBV15 and TRBJ1-2; D ambiguous. The CDR3 loop spans 11 amino acids. Germline V CDR1 and CDR2: LNHNV, YYDKDF (reference sequence). V lost 9 bases and J 6 bases, leaving 11 bases between the germline ends. The CDR3, as DNA: TGTGCCACTCTGGGCATGGATGGCTACACCTTC. Its protein is CATLGMDGYTF.

V is TRBV27 and J is TRBJ1-5; TRBD1 is a possible D gene (5 bases). Trimming pared 2 bases from V and 6 bases from J, leaving 8 bases between. CDR1 and CDR2 (germline): MNHEY, SMNVEV (reference sequence). The CDR3 spans 13 residues. The CDR3 DNA sequence: TGTGCCAGCAGTTTAACAGGTGGTCAGCCCCAGCATTTT. Protein: CASSLTGGQPQHF.

This clone was seen once. The chain links TRBV9 to TRBJ1-3; D is possibly TRBD1 (5 bases). Germline CDR1 SGDLS, CDR2 YYNGEE. V dropped 1 base and J dropped 2 bases, with 7 bases sitting between them. The CDR3 covers 14 residues. CDR3 nucleotides: TGTGCCAGCAGCGTAAGGGGTACTGGAAACACCATATATTTT. Its translation is CASSVRGTGNTIYF.

This chain uses TRBV28 with TRBJ1-2; 9 positions agree with TRBD1. V was clipped by 2 bases and J by 4 bases; unmatched bases: 5. Germline assignment: CDR1 MDHEN and CDR2 SYDVKM. CDR3 length: 15 residues. The CDR3 region is CASSLGQGQGYGYTF. CDR3 nucleotide sequence: TGTGCCAGCAGTTTAGGTCAGGGACAGGGCTATGGCTACACCTTC.

This chain joins TRBV9 and TRBJ2-5, with D maybe TRBD2 (5 bases). Germline values: CDR1 SGDLS, CDR2 YYNGEE. V lost 6 bases to trimming and J lost 2 bases, with 29 bases between them. This CDR3 is 19 amino acids long. CDR3 in amino acids: CASILHPPPGSPTQETQYF. CDR3 bases: TGTGCCAGCATCCTTCACCCCCCCCCGGGGAGCCCAACACAAGAGACCCAGTACTTC.

This chain connects TRBV11-2 to TRBJ2-7, with a tentative D call TRBD1 (6 bases). The CDR3 runs 16 residues. Germline V CDR1 and CDR2: SGHAT, FQNNGV. Trimming stripped 1 base from V and 3 bases from J, with 16 bases between. CDR3 sequence: CASSLALGGTDYEQYF. CDR3 sequence (DNA): TGTGCCAGCAGCTTAGCCCTAGGGGGTACAGACTACGAGCAGTACTTC. Supplemented by reference TRBV11-2 and TRBJ2-7, the full variable domain reads EAGVAQSPRYKIIEKRQSVAFWCNPISGHATLYWYQQILGQGPKLLIQFQNNGVVDDSQLPKDRFSAERLKGVDSTLKIQPAKLEDSAVYLCASSLALGGTDYEQYFGPGTRLTVT.

The J gene is TRBJ1-5, the V gene TRBV7-2; a weak D match, TRBD1 (6 bases). Germline V CDR1 and CDR2: SGHTA, FQGNSA. This CDR3 has 19 amino acids. V was clipped by 2 bases and J by 0 bases, with 20 bases between them. As DNA, the CDR3 is TGTGCCAGCAGCTTATGGGACACGAAATTCGCTGATAGCAATCAGCCCCAGCATTTT. Its translation: CASSLWDTKFADSNQPQHF.

The V call is TRBV29-1, the J call TRBJ1-2; 7 positions agree with TRBD1. Germline V gene lookup returns CDR1 SQVTM and CDR2 ANQGSEA. The trim removed 3 bases at V and 7 bases at J, leaving 14 bases unmatched. The CDR3 totals 15 residues. The CDR3 spells CSVEIQGPYSGGYTF. The CDR3, as DNA: TGCAGCGTTGAGATACAGGGGCCCTATTCGGGTGGCTACACCTTC.

The rearrangement uses TRBV14 and TRBJ1-2; 8 nucleotides line up with TRBD1. Germline assignment: CDR1 SGHDN and CDR2 FVKESK. The CDR3 has 15 residues. After removal of 4 bases from V and 4 bases from J, the junction contained 8 bases not matched to a gene. The CDR3: CASSLGQGGVYGYTF. CDR3 DNA: TGTGCCAGCAGCCTCGGACAGGGAGGGGTCTATGGCTACACCTTC.

This clone was seen once. This rearrangement joins TRBV7-2 to TRBJ2-7, with D maybe TRBD2 (6 bases). Germline CDR1 and CDR2: SGHTA and FQGNSA. The CDR3 spans 15 residues. With 2 bases removed from V and 4 bases from J, the gap between germline ends came to 15 bases. The CDR3 coding sequence is TGTGCCAGCAGCTTACGGCGGGGAATAACGTACGAGCAGTACTTC. This gives the protein CASSLRRGITYEQYF.

The chain uses TRBV5-6 and TRBJ1-2; D may be TRBD1 (5 bases). Germline CDR1 is SGHDT and CDR2 is YYEEEE. The V end was cut by 6 bases, the J end by 0 bases, with 18 bases between. The CDR3 extends over 16 amino acids. CDR3 sequence: CASTSYPRASNYGYTF. The CDR3 bases are TGTGCCAGCACTTCCTACCCCAGGGCTTCTAACTATGGCTACACCTTC.

This chain links TRBV29-1 with TRBJ2-1; TRBD2 might be the D (5 bases). Trimming stripped 2 bases from V and 6 bases from J, with 8 bases between. CDR1 SQVTM and CDR2 ANQGSEA come from the germline V gene. The CDR3 is 12 amino acids. The CDR3 DNA is TGCAGCGTTGAACCGGGGTCCAATGAGCAGTTCTTC. Its translation: CSVEPGSNEQFF.

The genes are TRBV29-1 and TRBJ1-1, with D possibly matching TRBD1 (5 bases). Between the trimmed V and J ends, which lost 3 bases and 4 bases, there was a span of 15 bases. Germline values: CDR1 SQVTM, CDR2 ANQGSEA. The CDR3 runs 14 residues. The CDR3 reads CSVDSGGSRTEAFF. Here the CDR3 DNA reads TGCAGCGTTGATTCCGGGGGTTCCCGCACTGAAGCTTTCTTT.

The J gene is TRBJ1-5, the V gene TRBV19, with 7 bases aligning to TRBD1. Germline V gene sequence: CDR1 LNHDA, CDR2 SQIVND (reference sequence). The CDR3 is 16 amino acids. Unmatched junction bases numbered 12, after V lost 3 bases and J lost 7 bases. The DNA for the CDR3 is TGTGCCAGTAGTATCGGCCCGGGCAGGGGGGACCAGCCCCAGCATTTT. It codes for CASSIGPGRGDQPQHF.

This chain connects TRBV2 to TRBJ2-1; TRBD2 matches at 8 bases. V shed 3 bases and J 7 bases; nucleotides not matched to a gene: 5. The CDR3 extends over 14 amino acids. The germline V gene encodes CDR1 SNHLY and CDR2 FYNNEI. Written as DNA, the CDR3 is TGTGCCAGCAGTGAGCACACGGGGGGGAATGAGCAGTTCTTC. Amino acid sequence: CASSEHTGGNEQFF.

This sequence joins TRBV9 and TRBJ2-1, with 9 nucleotides matching TRBD2. CDR1 and CDR2 (germline): SGDLS, YYNGEE. The CDR3 runs 15 residues. V shed 3 bases, J shed 6 bases, and the junction held 7 bases outside the gene matches. As DNA, the CDR3 is TGTGCCAGCAGCGGAAGCGGGGGGCCTTTCAATGAGCAGTTCTTC. This translates into CASSGSGGPFNEQFF.